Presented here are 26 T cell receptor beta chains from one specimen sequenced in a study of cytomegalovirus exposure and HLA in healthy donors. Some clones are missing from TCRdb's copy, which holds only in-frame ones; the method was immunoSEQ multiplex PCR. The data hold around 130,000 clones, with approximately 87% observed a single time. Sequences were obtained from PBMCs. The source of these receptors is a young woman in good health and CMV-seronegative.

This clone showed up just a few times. The CDR3: CASSSHRGSYEQYF. The DNA of the CDR3 is TGCGCCAGCAGCTCTCACAGGGGTTCCTACGAGCAGTACTTC. The rearrangement uses TRBV5-1 and TRBJ2-7; 7 bases are a match to TRBD1. Per the germline V gene, CDR1 is SGHRS and CDR2 is YFSETQ. The CDR3 has 14 amino acids. V gave up 3 bases and J gave up 1 base; unmatched junction bases: 4. Looking up the rest from reference TRBV5-1 and TRBJ2-7 gives the full variable domain: KAGVTQTPRYLIKTRGQQVTLSCSPISGHRSVSWYQQTPGQGLQFLFEYFSETQRNKGNFPGRFSGRQFSNSRSEMNVSTLELGDSALYLCASSSHRGSYEQYFGPGTRLTVT.

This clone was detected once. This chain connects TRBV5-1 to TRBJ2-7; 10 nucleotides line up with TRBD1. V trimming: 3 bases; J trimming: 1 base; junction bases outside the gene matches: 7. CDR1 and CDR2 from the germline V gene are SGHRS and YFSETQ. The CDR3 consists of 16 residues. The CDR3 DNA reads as TGCGCCAGCAGCTGGGGTTTGGGACAGGGGTCCTACGAGCAGTACTTC. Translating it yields CASSWGLGQGSYEQYF.

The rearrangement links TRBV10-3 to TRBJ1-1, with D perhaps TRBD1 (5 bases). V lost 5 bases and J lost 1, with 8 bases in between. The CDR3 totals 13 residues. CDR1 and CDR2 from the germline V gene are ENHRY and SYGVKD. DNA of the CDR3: TGTGCCATCAGTCTTCAGGGGAACACTGAAGCTTTCTTT. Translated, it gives CAISLQGNTEAFF.

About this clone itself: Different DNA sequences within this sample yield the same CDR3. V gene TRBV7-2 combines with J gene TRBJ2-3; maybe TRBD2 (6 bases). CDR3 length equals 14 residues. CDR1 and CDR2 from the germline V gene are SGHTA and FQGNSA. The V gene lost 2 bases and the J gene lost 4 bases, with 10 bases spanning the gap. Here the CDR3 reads CASSLSTGADTQYF. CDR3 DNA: TGTGCCAGCAGCTTAAGTACGGGGGCAGATACGCAGTATTTT.

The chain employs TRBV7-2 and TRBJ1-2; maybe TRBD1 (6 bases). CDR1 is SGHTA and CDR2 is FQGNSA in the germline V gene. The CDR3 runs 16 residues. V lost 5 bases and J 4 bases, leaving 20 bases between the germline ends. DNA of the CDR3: TGTGCCAGCAGCCCGGCGGGGGCGACAGCCTCCTATGGCTACACCTTC. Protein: CASSPAGATASYGYTF.

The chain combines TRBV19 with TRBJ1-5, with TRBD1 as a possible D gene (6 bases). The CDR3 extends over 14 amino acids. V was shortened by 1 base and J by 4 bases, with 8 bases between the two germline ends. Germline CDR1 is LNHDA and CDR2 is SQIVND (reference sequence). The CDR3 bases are TGTGCCAGTAGTATAGCCAGGGGTAATCAGCCCCAGCATTTT. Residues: CASSIARGNQPQHF. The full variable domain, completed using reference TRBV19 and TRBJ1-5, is DGGITQSPKYLFRKEGQNVTLSCEQNLNHDAMYWYRQDPGQGLRLIYYSQIVNDFQKGDIAEGYSVSREKKESFPLTVTSAQKNPTAFYLCASSIARGNQPQHFGDGTRLSIL.

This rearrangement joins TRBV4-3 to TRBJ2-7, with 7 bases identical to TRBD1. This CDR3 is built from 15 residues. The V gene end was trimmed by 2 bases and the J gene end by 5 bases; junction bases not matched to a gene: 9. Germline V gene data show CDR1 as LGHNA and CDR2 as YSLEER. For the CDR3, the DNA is TGCGCCAGCAGCCAAATAAACAGGGGATATGACGAGCAGTACTTC. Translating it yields CASSQINRGYDEQYF.

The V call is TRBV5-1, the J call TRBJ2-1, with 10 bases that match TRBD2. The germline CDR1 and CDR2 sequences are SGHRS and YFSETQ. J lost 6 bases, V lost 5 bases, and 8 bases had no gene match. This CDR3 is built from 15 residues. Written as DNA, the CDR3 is TGCGCCAGCAGGCCTAGCGGGGGACGTTTCAATGAGCAGTTCTTC. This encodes CASRPSGGRFNEQFF.

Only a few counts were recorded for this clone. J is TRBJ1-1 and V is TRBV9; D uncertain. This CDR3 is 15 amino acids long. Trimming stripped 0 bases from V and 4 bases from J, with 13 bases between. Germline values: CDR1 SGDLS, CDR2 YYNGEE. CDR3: CASSVEADLGTEAFF. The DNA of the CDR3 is TGTGCCAGCAGCGTAGAGGCAGACCTAGGCACTGAAGCTTTCTTT.

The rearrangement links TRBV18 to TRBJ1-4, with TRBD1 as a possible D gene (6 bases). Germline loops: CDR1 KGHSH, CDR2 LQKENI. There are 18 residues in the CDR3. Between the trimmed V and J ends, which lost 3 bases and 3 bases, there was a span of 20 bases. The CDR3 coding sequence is TGTGCCAGCTCACCCGGCCCCGGTTGGGGGCGGGCTAATGAAAAACTGTTTTTT. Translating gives CASSPGPGWGRANEKLFF.

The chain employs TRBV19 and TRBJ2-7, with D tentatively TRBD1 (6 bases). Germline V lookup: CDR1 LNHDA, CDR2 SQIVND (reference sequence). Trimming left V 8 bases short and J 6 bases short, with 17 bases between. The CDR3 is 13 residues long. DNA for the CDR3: TGTGCCAGTGCCGGGACACCATCTGGCGAGCAGTACTTC. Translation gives CASAGTPSGEQYF.

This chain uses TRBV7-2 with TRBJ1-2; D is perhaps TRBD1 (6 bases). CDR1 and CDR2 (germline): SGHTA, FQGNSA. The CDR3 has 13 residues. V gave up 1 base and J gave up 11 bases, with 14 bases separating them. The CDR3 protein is CASSLVGQSLYTF. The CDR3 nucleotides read TGTGCCAGCAGCTTAGTAGGACAGAGCCTTTACACCTTC.

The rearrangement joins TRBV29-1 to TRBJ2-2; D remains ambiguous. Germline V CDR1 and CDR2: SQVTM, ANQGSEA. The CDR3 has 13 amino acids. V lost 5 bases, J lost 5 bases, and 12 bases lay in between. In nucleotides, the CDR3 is TGCAGCGTTCTGAGGCCTGGGACCGGGGAGCTGTTTTTT. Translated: CSVLRPGTGELFF.

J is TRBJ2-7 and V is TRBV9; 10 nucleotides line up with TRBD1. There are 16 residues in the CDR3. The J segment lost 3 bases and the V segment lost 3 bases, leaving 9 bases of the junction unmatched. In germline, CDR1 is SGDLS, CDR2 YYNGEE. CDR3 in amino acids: CASSAGPGQGHYEQYF. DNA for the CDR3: TGTGCCAGCAGCGCGGGTCCGGGACAGGGGCACTACGAGCAGTACTTC.

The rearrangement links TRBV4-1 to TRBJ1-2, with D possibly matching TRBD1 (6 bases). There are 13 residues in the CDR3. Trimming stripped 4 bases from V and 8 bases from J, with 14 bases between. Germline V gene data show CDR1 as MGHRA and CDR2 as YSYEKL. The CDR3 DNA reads TGCGCCAGCAGCCCCCTGGGGGGGCAGGGCTACACCTTC. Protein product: CASSPLGGQGYTF.

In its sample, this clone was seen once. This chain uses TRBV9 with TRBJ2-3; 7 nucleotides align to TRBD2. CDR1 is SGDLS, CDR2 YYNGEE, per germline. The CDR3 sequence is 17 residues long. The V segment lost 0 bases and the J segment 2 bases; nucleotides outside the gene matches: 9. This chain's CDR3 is CASSVGPSGRFTDTQYF. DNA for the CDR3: TGTGCCAGCAGCGTAGGCCCTAGCGGACGATTCACAGATACGCAGTATTTT.

The CDR3 nucleotides are TGTGCCACCAGCGGAGGGGGGACAGGGGCAACCTACGAGCAGTACTTC. Residues: CATSGGGTGATYEQYF. The chain has TRBV15 and TRBJ2-7, with TRBD1 matching 10 bases. Unmatched junction bases numbered 9, after V lost 5 bases and J lost 2 bases. The V gene's germline CDR1 is LNHNV and CDR2 YYDKDF (reference sequence). The CDR3 covers 16 residues. Based on the CDR3 plus reference TRBV15 and TRBJ2-7, the full variable domain is DAMVIQNPRYQVTQFGKPVTLSCSQTLNHNVMYWYQQKSSQAPKLLFHYYDKDFNNEADTPDNFQSRRPNTSFCFLDIRSPGLGDTAMYLCATSGGGTGATYEQYFGPGTRLTVT.

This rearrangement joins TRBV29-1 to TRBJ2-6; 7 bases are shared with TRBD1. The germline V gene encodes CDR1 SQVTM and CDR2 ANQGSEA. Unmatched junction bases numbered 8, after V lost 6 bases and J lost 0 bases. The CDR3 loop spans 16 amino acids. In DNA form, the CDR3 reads TGCAGCGTGAGGGGGACAGTGTTCTCTGGGGCCAACGTCCTGACTTTC. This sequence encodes CSVRGTVFSGANVLTF.

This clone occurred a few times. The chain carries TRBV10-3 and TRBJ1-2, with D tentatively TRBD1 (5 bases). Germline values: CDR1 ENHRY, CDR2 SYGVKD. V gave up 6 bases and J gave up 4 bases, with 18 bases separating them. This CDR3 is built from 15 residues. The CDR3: CAIRHQLTQGYGYTF. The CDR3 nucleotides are TGTGCCATCAGACATCAACTAACCCAGGGCTATGGCTACACCTTC.

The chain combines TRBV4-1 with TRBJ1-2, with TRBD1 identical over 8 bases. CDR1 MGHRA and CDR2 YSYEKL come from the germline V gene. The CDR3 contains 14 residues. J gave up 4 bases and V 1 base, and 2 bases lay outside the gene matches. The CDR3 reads CASSQGRGPYGYTF. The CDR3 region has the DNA TGCGCCAGCAGCCAAGGCAGGGGGCCCTATGGCTACACCTTC.

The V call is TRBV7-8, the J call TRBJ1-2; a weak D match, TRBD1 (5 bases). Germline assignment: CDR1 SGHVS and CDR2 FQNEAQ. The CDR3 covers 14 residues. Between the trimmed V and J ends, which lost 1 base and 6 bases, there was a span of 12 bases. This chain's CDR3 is CASSLDDRSDGYTF. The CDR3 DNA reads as TGTGCCAGCAGCTTAGACGACAGAAGTGATGGCTACACCTTC.

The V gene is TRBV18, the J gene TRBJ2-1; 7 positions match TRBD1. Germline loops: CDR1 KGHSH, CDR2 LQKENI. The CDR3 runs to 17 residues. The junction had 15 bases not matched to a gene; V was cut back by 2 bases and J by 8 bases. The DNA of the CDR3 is TGTGCCAGCTCACCAAACGGTATAGGGGGCTTTCGGCATGAGCAGTTCTTC. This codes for CASSPNGIGGFRHEQFF.

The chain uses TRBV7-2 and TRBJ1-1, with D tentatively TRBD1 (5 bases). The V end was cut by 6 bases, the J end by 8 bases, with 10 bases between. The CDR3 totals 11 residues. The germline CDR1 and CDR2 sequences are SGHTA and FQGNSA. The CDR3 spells CASRDRQEAFF. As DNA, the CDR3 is TGTGCCAGCAGAGATCGACAGGAAGCTTTCTTT.

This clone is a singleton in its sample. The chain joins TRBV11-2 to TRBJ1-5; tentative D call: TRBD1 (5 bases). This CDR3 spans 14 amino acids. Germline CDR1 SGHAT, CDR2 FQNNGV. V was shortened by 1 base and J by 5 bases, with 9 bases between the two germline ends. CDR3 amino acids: CASSLGGRDQPQHF. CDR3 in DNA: TGTGCCAGCAGCTTAGGAGGCAGGGATCAGCCCCAGCATTTT.

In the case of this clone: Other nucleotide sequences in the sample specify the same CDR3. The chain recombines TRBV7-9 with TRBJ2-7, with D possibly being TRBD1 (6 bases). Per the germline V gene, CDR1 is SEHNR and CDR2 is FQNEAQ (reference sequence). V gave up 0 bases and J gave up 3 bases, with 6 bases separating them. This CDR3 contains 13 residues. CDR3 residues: CASSLAGGYEQYF. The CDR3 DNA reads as TGTGCCAGCAGCTTAGCAGGGGGCTACGAGCAGTACTTC.

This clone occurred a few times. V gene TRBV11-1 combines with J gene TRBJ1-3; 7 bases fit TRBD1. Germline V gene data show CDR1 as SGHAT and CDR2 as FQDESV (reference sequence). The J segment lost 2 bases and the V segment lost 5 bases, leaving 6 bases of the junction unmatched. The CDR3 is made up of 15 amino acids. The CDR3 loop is CASSRQGFTGNTIYF. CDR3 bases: TGTGCCAGCAGCCGACAGGGTTTTACTGGAAACACCATATATTTT.